This entry lists 18 T cell receptor beta chains sequenced from one sample in a study of a mutant IDH1 vaccine in newly diagnosed glioma. The time point denotes: week 47, end of study. It was 300 ug of mutant IDH1 20-mer peptide that made up each vaccine dose, given with topical imiquimod. For these receptors, no antigen is known. Libraries were prepared by immunoSEQ multiplex PCR; TCRdb keeps only in-frame clonotypes and omits some of them. The data contain 50,000 to 65,000 clones, roughly 80% of them singletons. The sample in question was PBMCs, obtained from a glioma patient whose treatment included an IDH1 peptide vaccine. These TCRs come from a woman in her 50s with glioma.

This chain connects TRBV18 to TRBJ2-7; 8 bases line up with TRBD1. CDR3 length equals 14 residues. J was trimmed by 3 bases and V by 3 bases; bases with no gene match: 4. The V gene's germline CDR1 is KGHSH and CDR2 LQKENI. CDR3 in DNA: TGTGCCAGCTCACCTCAGGGGGCAGGCTACGAGCAGTACTTC. Its protein is CASSPQGAGYEQYF.

In DNA form, the CDR3 reads TGTGCCAGCAGCATCCGAGCGGGGGACTCCTACAATGAGCAGTTCTTC. This translates into CASSIRAGDSYNEQFF. The rearrangement links TRBV9 to TRBJ2-1, with 8 bases lining up with TRBD2. With 4 bases clipped from V and 0 bases from J, the junction kept 6 bases outside the gene matches. In germline, CDR1 is SGDLS, CDR2 YYNGEE. The CDR3 runs to 16 residues.

The J gene is TRBJ1-2, the V gene TRBV19; possible D gene TRBD1, 6 bases. The length of the CDR3 is 14 residues. Germline CDR1 reads LNHDA; CDR2 reads SQIVND (reference sequence). Trimming stripped 1 base from V and 6 bases from J, with 12 bases between. The CDR3 DNA reads TGTGCCAGTAGTATAGGGACAGAGGTCGATGGCTACACCTTC. Amino acid sequence: CASSIGTEVDGYTF.

In its sample, this clone was seen a few times. The chain joins TRBV25-1 to TRBJ1-1; D is perhaps TRBD1 (6 bases). CDR3 length: 11 residues. Germline V CDR1 and CDR2: MGHDK, SYGVNS. The V gene lost 8 bases and the J gene lost 8 bases, with 12 bases spanning the gap. For the CDR3, the DNA is TGTGCCAGCTTTCGGGGGCCCGAAGCTTTCTTT. Its translation: CASFRGPEAFF.

J is TRBJ1-1 and V is TRBV30; D not resolved. CDR3 length equals 13 residues. The germline gives CDR1 GTSNPN, CDR2 SVGIG (reference sequence). Trimming cost V 0 bases and J 5 bases, with 10 bases left between them. The CDR3 DNA follows: TGTGCCTGGAGTGTGTCCGGGTTAACTGAAGCTTTCTTT. It translates to CAWSVSGLTEAFF.

This chain uses TRBV30 with TRBJ2-2; 10 bases map to TRBD1. Germline CDR1 and CDR2: GTSNPN and SVGIG (reference sequence). After removal of 2 bases from V and 6 bases from J, the junction contained 6 bases not matched to a gene. The CDR3 runs 15 residues. The CDR3 coding sequence is TGTGCCTGGAGTACGGGACAGGGGAGAGCCGGGGAGCTGTTTTTT. This translates into CAWSTGQGRAGELFF. The full variable domain, its missing parts supplied by reference TRBV30 and TRBJ2-2, is SQTIHQWPATLVQPVGSPLSLECTVEGTSNPNLYWYRQAAGRGLQLLFYSVGIGQISSEVPQNLSASRPQDRQFILSSKKLLLSDSGFYLCAWSTGQGRAGELFFGEGSRLTVL.

CDR3 amino acids: CASRPGGLDSPLHF. The CDR3 DNA follows: TGTGCCAGCAGGCCAGGGGGTCTTGATTCACCCCTCCACTTT. V gene TRBV5-4 combines with J gene TRBJ1-6, with 7 bases fitting TRBD1. Germline trimming cut 5 bases from V and 8 bases from J; bases unmatched to any gene: 7. Germline CDR1 is SGHNT and CDR2 is YYREEE (reference sequence). The CDR3 is made up of 14 amino acids.

In the case of this clone: The sample has other DNA sequences that encode this CDR3 too. V and J are TRBV30 and TRBJ2-3, with D unclear. Between the trimmed V and J ends, which lost 3 bases and 1 base, there was a span of 5 bases. There are 12 residues in the CDR3. The germline gives CDR1 GTSNPN, CDR2 SVGIG (reference sequence). As DNA, the CDR3 is TGTGCCTGGAGCCCAGGCACAGATACGCAGTATTTT. This gives the protein CAWSPGTDTQYF.

The genes are TRBV5-1 and TRBJ2-5; 7 nucleotides agree with TRBD2. The CDR3 is 16 residues long. Germline CDR1 reads SGHRS; CDR2 reads YFSETQ. V dropped 0 bases and J dropped 5; count of bases not matched to a gene: 10. CDR3 residues: CASSLDPSGGQETQYF. In DNA form, the CDR3 reads TGCGCCAGCAGCTTGGATCCTAGCGGAGGGCAGGAGACCCAGTACTTC.

This chain uses TRBV15 with TRBJ2-1; no firm D call. Germline V gene lookup returns CDR1 LNHNV and CDR2 YYDKDF (reference sequence). This CDR3 has 15 residues. With 3 bases removed from V and 7 bases from J, the gap between germline ends came to 16 bases. The CDR3 loop reads CATSSGPHPKNEQFF. The CDR3 DNA reads TGTGCCACCAGCAGCGGACCGCACCCGAAAAATGAGCAGTTCTTC.

The chain recombines TRBV14 with TRBJ2-7, with TRBD1 identical over 8 bases. Germline lookup yields CDR1 SGHDN and CDR2 FVKESK. The trim removed 4 bases at V and 0 bases at J, leaving 5 bases unmatched. The CDR3 consists of 15 residues. CDR3 sequence: CASSLTGGSSYEQYF. The CDR3 DNA reads TGTGCCAGCAGCCTTACAGGGGGGAGCTCCTACGAGCAGTACTTC.

The CDR3, as DNA: TGTGCCAGCAGTTTATCGAACGGAGTTAACTATGGCTACACCTTC. Amino acid sequence: CASSLSNGVNYGYTF. The V call is TRBV27, the J call TRBJ1-2; D not resolved. Between the trimmed V and J ends, which lost 0 bases and 1 base, there was a span of 9 bases. This CDR3 has 15 residues. The germline V gene encodes CDR1 MNHEY and CDR2 SMNVEV (reference sequence).

The V and J genes are TRBV27 and TRBJ1-5; D remains unclear. The V end lost 6 bases, the J end lost 4 bases, and 10 bases lay between the germline ends. Germline V lookup: CDR1 MNHEY, CDR2 SMNVEV (reference sequence). This CDR3 has 13 amino acids. The CDR3 sequence is CASRREWNQPQHF. The CDR3, as DNA: TGTGCCAGCAGGAGGGAATGGAATCAGCCCCAGCATTTT.

V gene TRBV7-2 combines with J gene TRBJ1-1; the D is unclear. The CDR3 is made up of 16 amino acids. Trimming removed 3 bases at V and 1 base at J, with 15 bases between. CDR1 and CDR2 (germline): SGHTA, FQGNSA. The CDR3 reads CASSLRNGRQNTEAFF. As DNA, the CDR3 is TGTGCCAGCAGCTTGAGGAACGGGAGACAGAACACTGAAGCTTTCTTT.

The chain couples TRBV29-1 to TRBJ1-5; unclear D gene. Germline V gene lookup returns CDR1 SQVTM and CDR2 ANQGSEA. The CDR3 consists of 10 residues. V gave up 4 bases and J gave up 6 bases, with 4 bases separating them. CDR3 sequence (DNA): TGCAGCGTTGGCCCTCAGCCCCAGCATTTT. This encodes CSVGPQPQHF.

The rearrangement joins TRBV7-9 to TRBJ2-7; D perhaps matches TRBD1 (5 bases). CDR3 length equals 14 residues. The ends were cut back, 5 bases at V and 3 bases at J, with 14 bases in the middle. Germline CDR1 reads SEHNR; CDR2 reads FQNEAQ (reference sequence). The CDR3 DNA reads TGTGCCAGCAGCGCACAACGGACACACTACGAGCAGTACTTC. This codes for CASSAQRTHYEQYF.

This clone was seen once. The J gene is TRBJ1-5, the V gene TRBV6-6; no clear D gene. CDR1 and CDR2 from the germline V gene are MNHNY and SVGAGI (reference sequence). V shed 0 bases and J shed 2 bases, with 8 bases lying between them. The CDR3 totals 15 residues. The CDR3 nucleotides are TGTGCCAGCAGTTACTCCGCCGGGGGCAATCAGCCCCAGCATTTT. This translates into CASSYSAGGNQPQHF.

This clone was seen a handful of times. The chain joins TRBV7-9 to TRBJ1-1; the D gene is possibly TRBD1 (6 bases). The V and J ends lost 3 bases and 1 base respectively, with 9 bases between them. Looked up from germline, CDR1 is SEHNR and CDR2 is FQNEAQ (reference sequence). The CDR3 covers 14 residues. The CDR3 region has the DNA TGTGCCAGCAGCTTGGGACACACGAACACTGAAGCTTTCTTT. This encodes CASSLGHTNTEAFF.